This TCR beta chain was identified in a study of T cell changes during pregnancy in multiple sclerosis. Here immunoSEQ multiplex PCR was the method, and the copy in TCRdb shows in-frame clones only, minus some. The top ten hold around 0.5% of the sample, which has 35,000 to 45,000 clones, 90% seen once. The germline V gene has CDR1 SGHRS and CDR2 YFSETQ. The length of the CDR3 is 13 residues. V was trimmed by 4 bases and J by 11 bases, leaving 18 bases between them. The source of this sequence is a female donor in good health, enrolled as a control in a pregnancy study. The gene calls are TRBV5-1 and TRBJ1-1; no reliable D call. The sequencing here drew on CD4+ T cells from peripheral blood mononuclear cells, taken in the first trimester of pregnancy. In DNA form, the CDR3 reads TGCGCCAGCAGCAGGGAGGGCAGGTCGATGGCTTTCTTT. Translation gives CASSREGRSMAFF.